The clone carrying this T cell receptor beta chain was seen a few times. Its antigen is unidentified. The PCR had 60 Vbeta and 13 Jbeta primers. Sequencing was performed with immunoSEQ multiplex PCR; in TCRdb, only in-frame clones are kept and a portion is missing. Altogether under 150,000 clones are present, 75% to 80% being singletons, with the ten largest covering around 5.9%. Trimming pared 1 base from V and 5 bases from J, leaving 18 bases between. The germline CDR1 and CDR2 sequences are SEHNR and FQNEAQ (reference sequence). The CDR3 extends over 18 amino acids. Among the donors, all were healthy bone marrow donors. This sample is drawn from a study of cytomegalovirus exposure and HLA in healthy donors. Whole-study findings and limits: Cytomegalovirus-associated TCR beta chains were listed, numbering 164.

The rearrangement joins TRBV7-9 to TRBJ2-6; possible D gene TRBD2, 6 bases. The source is a middle-aged woman in good health and CMV-seropositive. Sequencing was performed on PBMCs. The CDR3 DNA reads as TGTGCCAGCAGCTTAGTGTGGGCAGGGAGGTTGCGGGCCAACGTCCTGACTTTC. This gives the protein CASSLVWAGRLRANVLTF.